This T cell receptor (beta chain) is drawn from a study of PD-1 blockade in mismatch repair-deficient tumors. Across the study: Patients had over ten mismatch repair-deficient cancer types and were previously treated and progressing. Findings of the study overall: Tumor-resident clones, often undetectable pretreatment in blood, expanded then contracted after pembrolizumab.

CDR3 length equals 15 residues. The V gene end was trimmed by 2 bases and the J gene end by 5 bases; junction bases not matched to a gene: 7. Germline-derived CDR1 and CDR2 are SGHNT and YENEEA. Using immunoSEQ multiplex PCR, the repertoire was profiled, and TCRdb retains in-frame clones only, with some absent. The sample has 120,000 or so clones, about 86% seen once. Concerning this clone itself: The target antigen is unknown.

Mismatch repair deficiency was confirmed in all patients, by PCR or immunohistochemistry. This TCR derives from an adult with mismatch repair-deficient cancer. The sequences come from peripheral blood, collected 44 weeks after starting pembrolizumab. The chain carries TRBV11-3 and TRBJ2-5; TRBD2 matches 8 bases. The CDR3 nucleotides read TGTGCCAGCAGCTTATTTGACGGGAGGGGGGAGACCCAGTACTTC. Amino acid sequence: CASSLFDGRGETQYF.